Listed below are T cell receptor beta chains from one sample, sequenced in a study of shared clonotypes between healthy human individuals. Sequenced by immunoSEQ multiplex PCR; TCRdb stores in-frame clones only, minus some. Among 2 million or so clones listed, about 95% were seen once. The sequenced sample consisted of naive CD8+ T cells sorted from blood. Source of these receptors: a man aged 18 to 29 in good health. Both conserved end residues are part of each CDR3. A D gene is named only where the DNA matches it firmly. For some rows the clone size is stated as once, few or many, or as a class when expanded; others skip it.

>NA|NA|TRBV7-9|TRBJ2-3
TGTGCCAGCAGCTCCTCAGCGGTGGACACAGATACGCAGTATTTT
CASSSSAVDTDTQYF
>NA|TRBD1|TRBV11-1|TRBJ1-1
TGTGCCAGCAGCCAAACAGGGGGTTACACTGAAGCTTTCTTT
CASSQTGGYTEAFF
>NA|NA|TRBV27|TRBJ2-7
TGTGCCAGCAGCCCCGGCGGACAGCCGGCGATCGAGCAGTACTTC
CASSPGGQPAIEQYF
>NA|TRBD2|TRBV11-3|TRBJ2-2
TGTGCCAGCAGCTCTCCTCCAGGGACTAGCGTCCGAACCGGGGAGCTGTTTTTT
CASSSPPGTSVRTGELFF
>few|NA|TRBV2|TRBJ2-7
TGTGCCAGCAGTTTCCAATCCTACGAGCAGTACTTC
CASSFQSYEQYF
>NA|TRBD2|TRBV13|TRBJ2-7
TGTGCCAGCAGTTGGACTAGCGGGGCGACCTACGAGCAGTACTTC
CASSWTSGATYEQYF
>NA|TRBD1|TRBV27|TRBJ1-6
TGTGCCAGCAGTCCAACCAAGGGACAGGGATTTTCACCCCTCCACTTT
CASSPTKGQGFSPLHF
>NA|TRBD2|TRBV9|TRBJ2-3
TGTGCCAGCAGCGCAAGGTGGCCAAGCGGGGAGAGCACAGATACGCAGTATTTT
CASSARWPSGESTDTQYF
>once|TRBD1|TRBV9|TRBJ2-7
TGTGCCAGCGGATCCGGGACAGGGGTGTCCGAGCAGTACTTC
CASGSGTGVSEQYF
>NA|NA|TRBV5-6|TRBJ2-5
TGTGCCAGCAGCTGGGATCGGGTCCAAGAGACCCAGTACTTC
CASSWDRVQETQYF
>NA|TRBD1|TRBV27|TRBJ2-7
TGTGCCAGCAGCCGGGACAGACCCTACGAGCAGTACTTC
CASSRDRPYEQYF
>NA|NA|TRBV5-1|TRBJ2-7
TGCGCCAGCAGCTTGGTATCAGCAGATACCAGCTACGAGCAGTACTTC
CASSLVSADTSYEQYF
>NA|TRBD2|TRBV9|TRBJ2-5
TGTGCCAGCAGCTCTAATCCCGGGACTAGCGAAGAGACCCAGTACTTC
CASSSNPGTSEETQYF
>once|TRBD1|TRBV6-6|TRBJ1-4
TGTGCCAGCAGTACAGGGGGCAGGGAAGATGAAAAACTGTTTTTT
CASSTGGREDEKLFF
>NA|NA|TRBV9|TRBJ1-1
TGTGCCAGCACACGGGAGGGAGGAGCCACTGAAGCTTTCTTT
CASTREGGATEAFF
>NA|NA|TRBV27|TRBJ2-7
TGTGCCAGCAGTAACCGGGACGGATCCTACGAGCAGTACTTC
CASSNRDGSYEQYF
>NA|TRBD1|TRBV30|TRBJ2-7
TGTGCCTATGGGGAACAGGGGGATGAGTACTTC
CAYGEQGDEYF
>NA|NA|TRBV29-1|TRBJ1-1
TGCAGCGTTGAAGATGGGGGAGCTGAAGCTTTCTTT
CSVEDGGAEAFF
>NA|TRBD2|TRBV7-9|TRBJ2-1
TGTGCCAGCAGCTTAGCACTAGCGGGAGTAGATGAGCAGTTCTTC
CASSLALAGVDEQFF
>NA|NA|TRBV7-9|TRBJ2-7
TGTGCCAGCAGCTCTGAGGGGTCTAACTACGAGCAGTACTTC
CASSSEGSNYEQYF
>NA|NA|TRBV18|TRBJ1-2
TGTGCCAGCTCACCGGTCGAGAAGAGGGACTATGGCTACACCTTC
CASSPVEKRDYGYTF
>once|NA|TRBV9|TRBJ1-4
TGTGCCAGCAGCGTAGAAGGGGACGCAACTAATGAAAAACTGTTTTTT
CASSVEGDATNEKLFF
>NA|NA|TRBV2|TRBJ2-1
TGTGCCAGCAGTGAAAGGTCCGGCAGCTACAATGAGCAGTTCTTC
CASSERSGSYNEQFF
>NA|TRBD1|TRBV28|TRBJ2-3
TGTGCCAGCGACAGGGCCGATACGCAGTATTTT
CASDRADTQYF
>NA|NA|TRBV7-9|TRBJ2-1
TGTGCCAGCAGCGGGCTGAAGGGTGAGTTCTTC
CASSGLKGEFF
>NA|NA|TRBV10-3|TRBJ1-1
TGTGCCATCAGTCGCACCAGGGACACTGAAGCTTTCTTT
CAISRTRDTEAFF
>NA|TRBD2|TRBV9|TRBJ2-4
TGTGCCAGCAGCGGCGGGGGGGCACAGTACTTC
CASSGGGAQYF
>NA|NA|TRBV25-1|TRBJ2-7
TGTGCCAGCAGTGATTTCGGCGGTTACGAGCAGTACTTC
CASSDFGGYEQYF
>NA|NA|TRBV10-3|TRBJ1-4
TGTGCCATCAGTGAATATTTGGACAGTGATGAAAAACTGTTTTTT
CAISEYLDSDEKLFF
>NA|NA|TRBV28|TRBJ2-7
TGTGCCAGCAGTTCAATCTCCTACGAGCAGTACTTC
CASSSISYEQYF
>NA|NA|TRBV28|TRBJ2-7
TGTGCCAGCAGTCCTCCGACAGGCTCAGGCTCCTACGAGCAGTACTTC
CASSPPTGSGSYEQYF
>NA|NA|TRBV28|TRBJ2-7
TGTGCCAGCAGTTTTCGAGGGAACGAGCAGTACTTC
CASSFRGNEQYF
>NA|NA|TRBV11-2|TRBJ2-7
TGTGCCAGCAGCTTAGAGATAGGGAAGGACTACGAGCAGTACTTC
CASSLEIGKDYEQYF
>NA|NA|TRBV4-1|TRBJ2-5
TGCGCCAGCAGCCAAGATATACGCTCGGACCTGTACTTC
CASSQDIRSDLYF
>NA|TRBD2|TRBV6-5|TRBJ2-2
TGTGCCAGCAGTTGGGGAACTAGCGGCTACACCGGGGAGCTGTTTTTT
CASSWGTSGYTGELFF
>NA|TRBD1|TRBV7-8|TRBJ1-2
TGTGCCAGCAGCTTAAGACAGGGGGCTAACTATGGCTACACCTTC
CASSLRQGANYGYTF
>once|NA|TRBV7-2|TRBJ2-7
TGTGCCAGCAGTGGGGTCCGGACCGGTGAGCAGTACTTC
CASSGVRTGEQYF
>NA|NA|TRBV11-2|TRBJ2-7
TGTGCCAGCAGCCCAAGGGGCTACTCCTACGAGCAGTACTTC
CASSPRGYSYEQYF
>NA|NA|TRBV6-1|TRBJ2-2
TGTGCCAGCAGGCCGGACAACGGGGAGCTGTTTTTT
CASRPDNGELFF
>NA|TRBD1|TRBV7-9|TRBJ2-1
TGTGCCAGCAGCCCACGGACAGGGGTGGTTGGTGAGCAGTTCTTC
CASSPRTGVVGEQFF
>NA|NA|TRBV6-5|TRBJ1-2
TGTGCCAGCAGTTATGGTGACGGCATATGGACCTTC
CASSYGDGIWTF
>NA|TRBD1|TRBV6-5|TRBJ1-2
TGTGCCAGCAGTTACTCGGCAGGGGGAGGCTACACCTTC
CASSYSAGGGYTF
>NA|NA|TRBV28|TRBJ2-2
TGTGCCAGCAGTTTACCGGGTCGGCAGGCGAACACCGGGGAGCTGTTTTTT
CASSLPGRQANTGELFF
>NA|TRBD1|TRBV4-3|TRBJ2-6
TGCGCCAGCAGCCAAGATAGGACAGGGATAAGCTCTGGGGCCAACGTCCTGACTTTC
CASSQDRTGISSGANVLTF
>NA|TRBD1|TRBV5-6|TRBJ2-7
TGTGCCAGCAGCTCCGCCGGGACAGGAAGGTCCTACGAGCAGTACTTC
CASSSAGTGRSYEQYF
>NA|NA|TRBV7-6|TRBJ1-3
TGTGCCAGCAGCCTAGGACAGACCTCTGGAAACACCATATATTTT
CASSLGQTSGNTIYF
>NA|NA|TRBV10-3|TRBJ2-1
TGTGCCATCAATACCCGGGACGGCGAAAATGAGCAGTTCTTC
CAINTRDGENEQFF
>NA|NA|TRBV4-3|TRBJ2-7
TGCGCCAGCAGCCAAGAGGTAGGGTCGGCGGGGCTTGCCTACGAGCAGTACTTC
CASSQEVGSAGLAYEQYF
>NA|NA|TRBV7-9|TRBJ1-5
TGTGCCAGCAGCCCGGGTGGAGGGGAGCTAATTCAGCCCCAGCATTTT
CASSPGGGELIQPQHF